The T cell receptor (beta chain) under discussion was sequenced for a study of blood T cells in healthy people across ages. PCR was performed a second time for about 6 to 11 cycles using a sample-barcoded 5' primer and a J-beta primer mix. Paired-end reads containing CDR3 totaled no fewer than 2.5 million for each sample. In TCRdb, the 5' RACE reads were re-called with MiXCR into one record per CDR3 protein. Here the sample spans under 800,000 distinct CDR3 sequences, around 46% being singletons. The junction had 7 bases not matched to a gene; V was cut back by 3 bases and J by 5 bases. CDR1 and CDR2 (germline): KGHDR, SFDVKD. The CDR3 totals 16 residues. Each donor was a healthy Caucasian individual from Russia, aged 6 to 90. Peripheral blood was drawn, roughly 10 milliliters per donor. Findings and caveats of the study: It was not possible, with unsorted PBMCs, to conclusively compare naive and antigen-experienced cells.

Turning to this clonotype: As yet, its antigen is unknown.

The gene calls are TRBV24-1 and TRBJ2-1, with 9 bases fitting TRBD2. This TCR derives from a woman aged 60 to 75 in good health. The sample taken for sequencing was blood. The CDR3, as DNA: TGTGCCACCAGTGATCTCTTTAGCGGGAGTAACAATGAGCAGTTCTTC. Its protein is CATSDLFSGSNNEQFF.